Below are 30 T cell receptor beta chains sequenced from a single sample in a study of control samples from healthy donors and cancer patients (dated by TCRdb to the early 2020s). Library creation used the immunoSEQ multiplex PCR assay. What TCRdb holds here is the immuneACCESS table cut down to in-frame rearrangements. Part of the clones is not present; checked against another copy, under half of the missing clones reflect an unresolved V gene, and the others are unexplained. Within this sample are approximately 120,000 clones, with approximately 90% of them counted one time only. The ten largest account for 15% to 20% of the sample. Input material: blood. The receptors derive from a woman between 50 and 59 years old in good health.

V gene TRBV30 combines with J gene TRBJ2-1; perhaps TRBD2 as D (6 bases). Germline V lookup: CDR1 GTSNPN, CDR2 SVGIG (reference sequence). The CDR3 spans 14 residues. Deletions cut 2 bases from V and 4 bases from J, with 12 bases between. The DNA for the CDR3 is TGTGCCTGGAGTTACGGGGACTTTTACAATGAGCAGTTCTTC. Protein: CAWSYGDFYNEQFF. Full variable domain (missing parts from reference TRBV30 and TRBJ2-1): SQTIHQWPATLVQPVGSPLSLECTVEGTSNPNLYWYRQAAGRGLQLLFYSVGIGQISSEVPQNLSASRPQDRQFILSSKKLLLSDSGFYLCAWSYGDFYNEQFFGPGTRLTVL.

The chain uses TRBV10-3 and TRBJ1-1; 9 bases match TRBD1. Germline loops: CDR1 ENHRY, CDR2 SYGVKD. Unmatched junction bases numbered 8, after V lost 4 bases and J lost 2 bases. The CDR3 runs 16 residues. This CDR3 is CAISGHSGQGNTEAFF. The CDR3 nucleotides read TGTGCCATCAGTGGCCACTCGGGACAGGGCAACACTGAAGCTTTCTTT.

The rearrangement joins TRBV5-1 to TRBJ2-1; D remains unclear. This CDR3 region has 13 residues. Germline CDR1 and CDR2: SGHRS and YFSETQ. V lost 0 bases and J 6 bases, leaving 7 bases between the germline ends. The CDR3 DNA sequence: TGCGCCAGCAGCTTGGCCTTCCGCAATGAGCAGTTCTTC. It specifies CASSLAFRNEQFF.

The genes are TRBV7-9 and TRBJ1-2; D gene unclear. The CDR3 totals 14 residues. V was cut by 4 bases and J by 4 bases, with 13 bases left in between. CDR1 is SEHNR and CDR2 is FQNEAQ in the germline V gene (reference sequence). The DNA for the CDR3 is TGTGCCAGCAGCTCTTGGCAGTCGGTCTATGGCTACACCTTC. Protein product: CASSSWQSVYGYTF.

V usage is TRBV19 and J usage is TRBJ2-5; D uncertain. V lost 9 bases and J 5 bases, leaving 16 bases between the germline ends. Germline CDR1 LNHDA, CDR2 SQIVND (reference sequence). This CDR3 has 13 residues. For the CDR3, the DNA is TGTGCCAGCCGGGCTACGATGCGGGAGACCCAGTACTTC. It translates to CASRATMRETQYF.

The chain links TRBV5-1 to TRBJ1-1; D not resolved. The CDR3 extends over 16 amino acids. Trimming left V 1 base short and J 1 base short, with 14 bases between. Looked up from germline, CDR1 is SGHRS and CDR2 is YFSETQ. In DNA form, the CDR3 reads TGCGCCAGCAGCTTGCCCCGTTCCACTACGAACACTGAAGCTTTCTTT. Its translation: CASSLPRSTTNTEAFF. The full variable domain, in which reference TRBV5-1 and TRBJ1-1 provide the parts outside the CDR3, is KAGVTQTPRYLIKTRGQQVTLSCSPISGHRSVSWYQQTPGQGLQFLFEYFSETQRNKGNFPGRFSGRQFSNSRSEMNVSTLELGDSALYLCASSLPRSTTNTEAFFGQGTRLTVV.

The chain uses TRBV7-2 and TRBJ2-5, with D possibly matching TRBD2 (6 bases). Germline V gene lookup returns CDR1 SGHTA and CDR2 FQGNSA. V lost 1 base and J 4 bases, leaving 22 bases between the germline ends. The CDR3 is made up of 18 amino acids. The CDR3 DNA reads as TGTGCCAGCAGCTTAGTAGGTCGGCGGGGAGGCCATGGAGAGACCCAGTACTTC. Encoded protein: CASSLVGRRGGHGETQYF.

This chain uses TRBV3-1 (or the pseudogene TRBV3-2) with TRBJ2-7; 11 bases align to TRBD2. The trim removed 1 base at V and 0 bases at J, leaving 23 bases unmatched. This CDR3 comprises 23 residues. Germline assignment: CDR1 LGHDT and CDR2 YNNKEL (reference sequence). The CDR3 loop is CASSQGGLAGGHYTYTRSYEQYV. Here the CDR3 DNA reads TGTGCCAGCAGCCAAGGGGGGCTAGCGGGAGGCCATTATACGTATACCCGCTCCTACGAGCAGTACGTC.

The J gene is TRBJ2-7, the V gene TRBV5-1; D is unclear. CDR1 is SGHRS and CDR2 is YFSETQ in the germline V gene. The CDR3 totals 11 residues. V lost 0 bases, J lost 3 bases, and 1 base lay in between. DNA of the CDR3: TGCGCCAGCAGCTTGGACTACGAGCAGTACTTC. Translating gives CASSLDYEQYF.

V is TRBV5-6 and J is TRBJ1-5, with unresolved D. The germline gives CDR1 SGHDT, CDR2 YYEEEE. Trimming left V 0 bases short and J 7 bases short, with 14 bases between. This CDR3 region has 15 residues. The CDR3 reads CASSLGQAPIQPQHF. The CDR3 region has the DNA TGTGCCAGCAGCTTGGGGCAGGCCCCTATCCAGCCCCAGCATTTT.

V is TRBV6-8 and J is TRBJ2-7; D perhaps matches TRBD1 (5 bases). The V and J ends lost 11 bases and 3 bases respectively, with 23 bases between them. Germline lookup yields CDR1 MNHGY and CDR2 SAAAGT. The CDR3 consists of 15 residues. This CDR3 is CAWNWHRNRNYEQYV. CDR3 coding DNA: TGTGCCTGGAATTGGCACAGAAACAGGAACTACGAGCAGTACGTC.

The chain carries TRBV7-2 and TRBJ2-4; no reliable D call. Per germline, CDR1 SGHTA and CDR2 FQGNSA. V was shortened by 3 bases and J by 6 bases, with 15 bases between the two germline ends. The CDR3 runs 15 residues. CDR3 sequence: CASSLGSGRINIQYF. CDR3 in DNA: TGTGCCAGCAGCTTGGGGTCTGGGCGGATAAACATTCAGTACTTC.

The genes are TRBV5-1 and TRBJ2-1; 14 bases fit TRBD2. V lost 3 bases, J lost 9 bases, and 2 bases stayed unmatched. CDR3 length equals 14 residues. Germline CDR1 and CDR2: SGHRS and YFSETQ. The CDR3 loop is CASSSGLAGVEQFF. The CDR3 region has the DNA TGCGCCAGCAGCTCGGGACTAGCGGGAGTTGAGCAGTTCTTC.

Only one count was recorded for this clone. The gene calls are TRBV12-3 or TRBV12-4 and TRBJ2-1; 8 nucleotides agree with TRBD2. V was clipped by 6 bases and J by 10 bases; unmatched bases: 5. CDR3 length: 12 residues. The CDR3 region is CASSSPGGEQFF. As DNA, the CDR3 is TGTGCCAGCAGCTCCCCGGGGGGGGAGCAGTTCTTC.

This chain connects TRBV7-3 to TRBJ1-2; D gene uncertain. CDR1 is SGHTA and CDR2 is FQGTGA in the germline V gene. The CDR3 runs to 14 residues. The V and J ends lost 2 bases and 1 base respectively, with 8 bases between them. CDR3: CASSLGPDNYGYTF. Here the CDR3 DNA reads TGTGCCAGCAGCTTAGGGCCGGATAACTATGGCTACACCTTC.

The rearrangement links TRBV30 to TRBJ1-4; possibly TRBD1 for D (6 bases). Germline CDR1 is GTSNPN and CDR2 is SVGIG (reference sequence). The CDR3 consists of 14 residues. Trimming cost V 4 bases and J 8 bases, with 17 bases left between them. In nucleotides, the CDR3 is TGTGCCTGGACTAAACAGGGAGGACGAGAAAAACTGTTTTTT. Protein product: CAWTKQGGREKLFF. The complete variable domain, with remaining parts taken from reference TRBV30 and TRBJ1-4, reads SQTIHQWPATLVQPVGSPLSLECTVEGTSNPNLYWYRQAAGRGLQLLFYSVGIGQISSEVPQNLSASRPQDRQFILSSKKLLLSDSGFYLCAWTKQGGREKLFFGSGTQLSVL.

The chain combines TRBV18 with TRBJ1-1, with D hard to call. CDR1 KGHSH and CDR2 LQKENI come from the germline V gene. Trimming removed 3 bases at V and 0 bases at J, with 8 bases between. CDR3 length: 14 amino acids. CDR3 nucleotide sequence: TGTGCCAGCTCACCGCTCAGCATGAACACTGAAGCTTTCTTT. It encodes CASSPLSMNTEAFF.

This chain links TRBV20-1 with TRBJ2-1; 7 bases agree with TRBD2. The CDR3 length is 15 residues. J was trimmed by 3 bases and V by 3 bases; bases with no gene match: 8. Per germline, CDR1 DFQATT and CDR2 SNEGSKA (reference sequence). DNA for the CDR3: TGCAGTGCTAGTCCCCATGGCGGGGGCTACAATGAGCAGTTCTTC. Translation gives CSASPHGGGYNEQFF.

This chain joins TRBV4-2 and TRBJ1-4, with 9 nucleotides matching TRBD1. This CDR3 region has 18 residues. Germline values: CDR1 LGHNA, CDR2 YNFKEQ. V trimming: 0 bases; J trimming: 2 bases; junction bases outside the gene matches: 7. The CDR3 here is CASSQDVQGAFTNEKLFF. The CDR3 DNA reads as TGTGCCAGCAGCCAAGACGTACAGGGGGCCTTCACTAATGAAAAACTGTTTTTT.

J is TRBJ2-5 and V is TRBV5-6, with a weak D call TRBD2 (6 bases). Germline V gene sequence: CDR1 SGHDT, CDR2 YYEEEE. This CDR3 region has 15 residues. V gave up 1 base and J gave up 3 bases, with 13 bases separating them. The CDR3 DNA reads TGTGCCAGCAGCTTGTCCGGGACTCCGAAAGAGACCCAGTACTTC. It yields the protein CASSLSGTPKETQYF.

The chain couples TRBV29-1 to TRBJ2-1; D gene uncertain. The CDR3 runs to 14 residues. Per the germline V gene, CDR1 is SQVTM and CDR2 is ANQGSEA. Trimming cost V 1 base and J 5 bases, with 12 bases left between them. The CDR3 region is CSVEGLVSDNEQFF. The CDR3 region has the DNA TGCAGCGTTGAAGGCCTAGTCAGTGACAATGAGCAGTTCTTC.

This chain joins TRBV6-2 or TRBV6-3 and TRBJ1-5, with no clear D. V lost 5 bases, J lost 4 bases, and 6 bases lay in between. The CDR3 loop spans 12 amino acids. Germline V gives CDR1 MNHEY, CDR2 SVGEGT. CDR3: CASSRPNQPQHF. The CDR3 DNA follows: TGTGCCAGCAGTCGACCTAATCAGCCCCAGCATTTT.

V usage is TRBV27 and J usage is TRBJ2-7; a weak D match, TRBD2 (7 bases). The germline V gene has CDR1 MNHEY and CDR2 SMNVEV (reference sequence). Trimming removed 1 base at V and 5 bases at J, with 15 bases between. The CDR3 consists of 15 residues. The CDR3 loop is CASSLYAGARNEQYF. The CDR3 DNA reads TGTGCCAGCAGTTTATACGCGGGGGCGCGGAACGAGCAGTACTTC.

The rearrangement joins TRBV6-5 to TRBJ1-2; no clear D gene. The CDR3 length is 13 residues. V shed 5 bases and J shed 2 bases, with 9 bases lying between them. Germline CDR1 is MNHEY and CDR2 is SVGAGI. The CDR3 sequence is CASSRDSNYGYTF. The CDR3 nucleotides are TGTGCCAGCAGTCGTGACTCAAACTATGGCTACACCTTC.

This clone was seen once. J is TRBJ1-6 and V is TRBV18, with no clear D. This CDR3 has 15 residues. The ends were cut back, 1 base at V and 14 bases at J, with 18 bases in the middle. Germline loops: CDR1 KGHSH, CDR2 LQKENI. CDR3 nucleotide sequence: TGTGCCAGCTCACCACTAAGACCGGCCGGATTCACCCTCCACTTT. It codes for CASSPLRPAGFTLHF.

The chain carries TRBV28 and TRBJ2-5, with D possibly TRBD1 on 6 matching bases. Trimming pared 1 base from V and 2 bases from J, leaving 17 bases between. Per the germline V gene, CDR1 is MDHEN and CDR2 is SYDVKM. CDR3 length: 17 amino acids. CDR3 amino acids: CASSLFRLDSSQETQYF. CDR3 nucleotide sequence: TGTGCCAGCAGTTTATTCCGTTTGGACAGCTCACAAGAGACCCAGTACTTC.

The gene calls are TRBV9 and TRBJ2-6; D gene ambiguous. The V gene lost 0 bases and the J gene lost 0 bases, with 10 bases spanning the gap. Looked up from germline, CDR1 is SGDLS and CDR2 is YYNGEE. The CDR3 covers 17 residues. The CDR3 here is CASSVVGRSSGANVLTF. The CDR3 nucleotides are TGTGCCAGCAGCGTAGTTGGCAGAAGCTCTGGGGCCAACGTCCTGACTTTC.

In its sample, this clone was seen once. The V gene is TRBV7-2, the J gene TRBJ1-2; D not resolved. This CDR3 is built from 15 residues. CDR1 and CDR2 (germline): SGHTA, FQGNSA. Trimming pared 5 bases from V and 0 bases from J, leaving 13 bases between. Here the CDR3 DNA reads TGTGCCAGCAGCCCCTTTTCCGAGTCTAACTATGGCTACACCTTC. It encodes CASSPFSESNYGYTF.

The table lists this clone with a count of one. This chain connects TRBV29-1 to TRBJ2-5; D call uncertain. CDR1 and CDR2 from the germline V gene are SQVTM and ANQGSEA. The V and J ends lost 0 bases and 2 bases respectively, with 10 bases between them. The CDR3 is made up of 14 amino acids. In nucleotides, the CDR3 is TGCAGCGTTGAAGATTGGCAGCAACAAGAGACCCAGTACTTC. Its translation: CSVEDWQQQETQYF.

This clone was seen only once. This chain connects TRBV30 to TRBJ2-3, with 11 bases aligning to TRBD2. CDR3 length: 15 residues. The J segment lost 0 bases and the V segment lost 3 bases, leaving 2 bases of the junction unmatched. CDR1 GTSNPN and CDR2 SVGIG come from the germline V gene (reference sequence). CDR3: CAWSRTSGSTDTQYF. The CDR3 coding sequence is TGTGCCTGGAGCCGGACTAGCGGGAGCACAGATACGCAGTATTTT.